The clone carrying this TCR beta chain was detected only a few times. Its antigen is as yet unknown. The data belong to a study of cytomegalovirus exposure and HLA in healthy donors. Amplification used 60 Vbeta primers and 13 Jbeta primers. Some clones are missing from TCRdb's copy, which holds only in-frame ones; the method was immunoSEQ multiplex PCR. The sample shows approximately 190,000 clones, roughly 73% of them seen only once. There are 13 residues in the CDR3. CDR1 is SGDLS and CDR2 is YYNGEE in the germline V gene. Trimming left V 4 bases short and J 2 bases short, with 8 bases between. Study-level points and caveats: In a later analysis, specific HLA alleles were associated with over 15,000 TCR beta sequences at a 0.05 false discovery rate. A later analysis found TCR association rates differed by HLA locus, highest for DRB1 and lowest for HLA-C. A later analysis found most CMV-associated TCR beta chains apparently HLA-restricted. Immune exposure information comprised only CMV serostatus.

This sequence was found in a woman younger than 45 in good health and CMV-seronegative. The chain recombines TRBV9 with TRBJ2-3, with D uncertain. Sequenced material: PBMCs. CDR3 sequence: CASSPLYTDTQYF. Written as DNA, the CDR3 is TGTGCCAGCAGCCCTCTATACACAGATACGCAGTATTTT.